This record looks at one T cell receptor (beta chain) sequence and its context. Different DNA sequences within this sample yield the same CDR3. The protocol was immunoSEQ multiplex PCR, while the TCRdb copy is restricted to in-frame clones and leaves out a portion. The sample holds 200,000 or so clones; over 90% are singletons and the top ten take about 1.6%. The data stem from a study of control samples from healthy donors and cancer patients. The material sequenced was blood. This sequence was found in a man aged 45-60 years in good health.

The CDR3 coding sequence is TGTGCCAGCAGTGTCAGCCCCCGTTTAGGTGGCTACACCTTC. The encoded protein is CASSVSPRLGGYTF. The chain has TRBV28 and TRBJ1-2; D not resolved. The V gene's germline CDR1 is MDHEN and CDR2 SYDVKM. The CDR3 contains 14 residues. V shed 5 bases and J shed 7 bases, with 17 bases lying between them.